A selection of T cell receptor beta chains follows, all from one sample in a study of blood T cells in healthy people across ages. TCRdb recomputed calls from the 5' RACE reads with MiXCR, one row per CDR3 protein. The table includes some 1.8 million distinct CDR3 sequences, 35% to 50% detected once. The sequenced material came from blood. Source of these receptors: a human donor in good health. CDR3s include the opening cysteine and the closing phenylalanine or tryptophan. D genes are given only for firm matches. The listing skips clone size in some rows; elsewhere it reads once, few, many or a size class.

TRBV2	-	-	TRBJ1-5	CANLERGGNQPQHF
TRBV12-3/TRBV12-4	-	-	TRBJ1-6	CASSLDGRAGPLHF
TRBV15	TRBD2	many	TRBJ2-5	CATSTRGGTQYF
TRBV27	-	many	TRBJ2-1	CASSRGWNEQFF
TRBV6-5	-	-	TRBJ2-3	CASRVGGIADTQYF
TRBV4-3	-	-	-	CASSQAHRVGETQYF
TRBV5-1	-	few	TRBJ1-2	CASSAEREDGYTF
TRBV4-3	TRBD2	once	TRBJ2-1	CASSQDAPWAERGGSGNEQFF
TRBV13	-	-	TRBJ2-7	CASSPPGYPYEQYF
TRBV4-1	TRBD2	-	TRBJ2-3	CASSQDRLALRDTQYF
TRBV4-1	TRBD2	-	TRBJ2-1	CASSQSLAGGRDEQFF
TRBV29-1	-	-	TRBJ1-4	CSVAGYSTNEKLFF
TRBV9	-	-	TRBJ1-2	CASGVASSGLPSMAYTF
TRBV27	-	-	-	CASSLSREGSYEQYF
TRBV4-3	-	few	TRBJ1-4	CASSQDWDANEKLFF
TRBV9	-	-	TRBJ2-3	CASSVGNLVGDTQYF
TRBV7-9	-	-	TRBJ2-7	CASSFHRTGGDYEQYF
TRBV11-2	-	few	TRBJ2-6	CASSLDRYRSSGANVLTF
TRBV4-3	TRBD2	-	TRBJ2-3	CASSQDHGSSGGLSTDTQYF
TRBV10-3	-	few	TRBJ2-3	CAISEAPTDTQYF
TRBV3-1	-	once	TRBJ1-6	CASSQNWGGGSPLHF
TRBV5-4	-	-	TRBJ2-6	CASSLVSYLSSGANVLTF
TRBV27	-	-	TRBJ2-1	CASAPRRTYNEQFF
TRBV29-1	-	-	TRBJ2-7	CSVQGPISYEQYF
TRBV19	-	once	TRBJ2-1	CASSIGPSAYNEQFF
TRBV5-1	TRBD1	-	TRBJ1-4	CASSQTVGTGEKLFF
TRBV20-1	-	-	TRBJ1-1	CSAKIAPQLNTEAFF
TRBV7-2	TRBD1	-	TRBJ2-7	CASSVVGQAYEQYF
TRBV5-1	-	-	TRBJ2-2	CASSLTGLPGELFF
TRBV7-2	-	few	TRBJ1-6	CASSHGRGLGSPLHF
TRBV28	-	few	TRBJ2-5	CASSPRMETQYF
TRBV11-3	-	-	TRBJ2-4	CASSFILAKNIQYF
TRBV12-3/TRBV12-4	TRBD1	few	TRBJ2-1	CASRQGAMNEQFF